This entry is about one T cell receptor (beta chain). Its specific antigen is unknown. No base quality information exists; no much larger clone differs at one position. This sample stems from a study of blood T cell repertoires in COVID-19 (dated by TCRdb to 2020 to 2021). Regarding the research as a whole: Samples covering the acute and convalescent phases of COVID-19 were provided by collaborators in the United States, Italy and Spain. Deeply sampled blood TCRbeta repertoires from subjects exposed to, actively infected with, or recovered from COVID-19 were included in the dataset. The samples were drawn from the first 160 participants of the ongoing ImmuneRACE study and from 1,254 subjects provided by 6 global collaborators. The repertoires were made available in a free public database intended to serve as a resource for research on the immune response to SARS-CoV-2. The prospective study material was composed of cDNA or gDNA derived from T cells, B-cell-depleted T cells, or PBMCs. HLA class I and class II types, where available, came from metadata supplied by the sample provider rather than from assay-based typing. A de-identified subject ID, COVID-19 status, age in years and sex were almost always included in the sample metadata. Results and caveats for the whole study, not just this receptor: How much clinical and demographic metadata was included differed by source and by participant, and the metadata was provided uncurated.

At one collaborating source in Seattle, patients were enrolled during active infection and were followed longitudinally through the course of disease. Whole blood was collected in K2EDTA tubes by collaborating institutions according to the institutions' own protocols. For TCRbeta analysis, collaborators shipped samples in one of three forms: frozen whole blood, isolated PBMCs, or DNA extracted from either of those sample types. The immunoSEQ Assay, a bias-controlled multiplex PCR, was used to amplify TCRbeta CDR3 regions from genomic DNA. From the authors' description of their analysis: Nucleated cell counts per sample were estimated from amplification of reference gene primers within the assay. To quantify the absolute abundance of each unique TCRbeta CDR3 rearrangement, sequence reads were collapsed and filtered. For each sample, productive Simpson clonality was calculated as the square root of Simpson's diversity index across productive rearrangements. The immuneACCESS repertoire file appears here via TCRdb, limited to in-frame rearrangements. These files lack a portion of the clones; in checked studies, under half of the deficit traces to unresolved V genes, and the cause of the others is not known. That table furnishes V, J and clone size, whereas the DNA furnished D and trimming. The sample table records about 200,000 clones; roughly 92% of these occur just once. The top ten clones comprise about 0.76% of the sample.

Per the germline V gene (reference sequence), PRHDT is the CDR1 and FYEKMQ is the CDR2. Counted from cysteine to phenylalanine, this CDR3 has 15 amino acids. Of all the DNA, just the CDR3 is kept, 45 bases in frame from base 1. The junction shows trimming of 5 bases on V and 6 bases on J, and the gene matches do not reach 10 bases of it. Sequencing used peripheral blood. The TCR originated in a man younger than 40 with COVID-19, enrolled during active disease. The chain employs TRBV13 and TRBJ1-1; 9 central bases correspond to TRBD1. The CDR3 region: CASSPPGTGTSEAFF. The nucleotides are TGTGCCAGCAGCCCACCCGGGACAGGGACTTCTGAAGCTTTCTTT.